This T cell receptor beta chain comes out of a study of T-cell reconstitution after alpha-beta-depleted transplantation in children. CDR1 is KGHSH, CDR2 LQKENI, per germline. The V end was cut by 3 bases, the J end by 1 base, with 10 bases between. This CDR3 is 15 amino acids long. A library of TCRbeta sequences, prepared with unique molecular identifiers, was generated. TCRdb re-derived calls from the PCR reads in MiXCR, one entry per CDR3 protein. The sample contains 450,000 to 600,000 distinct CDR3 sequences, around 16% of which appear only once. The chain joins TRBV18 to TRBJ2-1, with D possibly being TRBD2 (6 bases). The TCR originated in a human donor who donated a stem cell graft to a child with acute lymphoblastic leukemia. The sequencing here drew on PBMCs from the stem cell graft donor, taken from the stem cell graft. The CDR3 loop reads CASSPAGWSYNEQFF. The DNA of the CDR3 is TGTGCCAGCTCACCCGCGGGATGGTCCTACAATGAGCAGTTCTTC.